The next 20 T cell receptor beta chains were all read from a single sample in a study of graft-versus-host responses after intestinal transplantation. Generated by immunoSEQ multiplex PCR, the TCRdb table keeps only in-frame clones and is missing some. The sample carries 75,000 to 100,000 clones, roughly 87% recorded once. Their antigens remain unidentified. The sequencing used unstimulated CD8+ T cells sorted from spleen or lymph node cells, collected before intestinal transplant. The receptors were gathered from a human donor who received an intestinal transplant.

This chain joins TRBV27 and TRBJ2-3; the D is unclear. The germline V gene has CDR1 MNHEY and CDR2 SMNVEV (reference sequence). The CDR3 spans 18 residues. The V gene lost 0 bases and the J gene lost 1 base, with 17 bases spanning the gap. The CDR3 reads CASSLSIGVDARTDTQYF. CDR3 nucleotide sequence: TGTGCCAGCAGTTTATCCATCGGTGTGGACGCCCGCACAGATACGCAGTATTTT.

This chain connects TRBV9 to TRBJ1-1; D perhaps matches TRBD1 (5 bases). V shed 0 bases and J shed 2 bases, with 8 bases lying between them. Looked up from germline, CDR1 is SGDLS and CDR2 is YYNGEE. This CDR3 has 14 amino acids. The chain's CDR3 is CASSVGTKNTEAFF. CDR3 nucleotide sequence: TGTGCCAGCAGCGTAGGGACAAAAAACACTGAAGCTTTCTTT. The whole variable domain, filled in from reference TRBV9 and TRBJ1-1, reads DSGVTQTPKHLITATGQRVTLRCSPRSGDLSVYWYQQSLDQGLQFLIQYYNGEERAKGNILERFSAQQFPDLHSELNLSSLELGDSALYFCASSVGTKNTEAFFGQGTRLTVV.

The chain combines TRBV5-6 with TRBJ2-7; 11 bases are shared with TRBD2. Trimming took 4 bases from V and 0 from J; bases not matched to a gene: 9. Germline assignment: CDR1 SGHDT and CDR2 YYEEEE. The CDR3 contains 17 residues. The CDR3 coding sequence is TGTGCCAGCAGCCCGAGACTAGCGGGAAGCCTCTCCTACGAGCAGTACTTC. Protein sequence: CASSPRLAGSLSYEQYF.

The V gene is TRBV25-1, the J gene TRBJ2-2, with 7 bases identical to TRBD1. The V gene end was trimmed by 4 bases and the J gene end by 1 base; junction bases not matched to a gene: 0. CDR1 is MGHDK and CDR2 is SYGVNS in the germline V gene. The CDR3 has 14 residues. The CDR3 loop is CASSGTGNTGELFF. The CDR3 DNA is TGTGCCAGCAGTGGGACAGGGAACACCGGGGAGCTGTTTTTT.

The chain carries TRBV2 and TRBJ1-2, with D maybe TRBD1 (6 bases). The CDR3 totals 9 residues. The germline V gene has CDR1 SNHLY and CDR2 FYNNEI. V gave up 9 bases and J gave up 12 bases, with 11 bases separating them. The CDR3 reads CASLRGDTF. The CDR3 bases are TGTGCCAGTCTCAGGGGAGACACCTTC.

The chain employs TRBV19 and TRBJ2-1; 7 bases line up with TRBD2. V trimming: 1 base; J trimming: 0 bases; junction bases outside the gene matches: 0. The germline V gene encodes CDR1 LNHDA and CDR2 SQIVND (reference sequence). This CDR3 has 15 residues. The CDR3 coding sequence is TGTGCCAGTAGTATAGGGACTAGCTCCTACAATGAGCAGTTCTTC. Translation gives CASSIGTSSYNEQFF.

The chain uses TRBV4-1 and TRBJ2-7, with D possibly TRBD2 on 6 matching bases. This CDR3 spans 15 amino acids. CDR1 is MGHRA and CDR2 is YSYEKL in the germline V gene. V lost 3 bases and J lost 3, with 15 bases in between. CDR3 DNA sequence: TGCGCCAGCAGCCATGGTCCCTCCGGGGGCTACGAGCAGTACTTC. The encoded protein is CASSHGPSGGYEQYF.

V is TRBV9 and J is TRBJ2-7, with 10 bases that match TRBD2. Germline V gene lookup returns CDR1 SGDLS and CDR2 YYNGEE. This CDR3 has 17 residues. V lost 0 bases to trimming and J lost 4 bases; unmatched junction nucleotides: 10. The chain's CDR3 is CASSVDSSGGALYEQYF. The CDR3 DNA follows: TGTGCCAGCAGCGTAGACTCCAGCGGGGGGGCATTGTACGAGCAGTACTTC.

This sequence joins TRBV12-5 and TRBJ2-7; a possible D gene is TRBD1 (6 bases). The CDR3 sequence is 12 residues long. V lost 6 bases and J lost 2, with 8 bases in between. Germline CDR1 LGHNT, CDR2 FRNRAP. The CDR3 DNA follows: TGTGCTAGTGGGACAGGCCCCTACGAGCAGTACTTC. Protein product: CASGTGPYEQYF.

A single count supports this clone. The chain carries TRBV4-1 and TRBJ2-7; no clear D. CDR1 and CDR2 from the germline V gene are MGHRA and YSYEKL. CDR3 length: 15 residues. V dropped 1 base and J dropped 1 base, with 11 bases sitting between them. CDR3 nucleotides: TGCGCCAGCAGCCAAGGATTTTACGGTTCCTACGAGCAGTACTTC. It codes for CASSQGFYGSYEQYF.

The rearrangement uses TRBV11-1 and TRBJ2-3; D uncertain. The germline CDR1 and CDR2 sequences are SGHAT and FQDESV (reference sequence). The CDR3 is 16 residues long. V lost 5 bases, J lost 4 bases, and 19 bases lay in between. CDR3 in DNA: TGTGCCAGCAGCCTATATCCCGGAATCGGCTCAGATACGCAGTATTTT. Its protein product is CASSLYPGIGSDTQYF.

This rearrangement joins TRBV4-2 to TRBJ1-5, with TRBD1 identical over 10 bases. Germline V gives CDR1 LGHNA, CDR2 YNFKEQ. J gave up 7 bases and V 1 base, and 7 bases lay outside the gene matches. CDR3 length equals 16 residues. The chain's CDR3 is CASSQVPGQGYQPQHF. The CDR3 nucleotides are TGTGCCAGCAGCCAAGTCCCGGGACAGGGGTACCAGCCCCAGCATTTT.

The chain recombines TRBV4-1 with TRBJ2-1; D may be TRBD1 (6 bases). Germline CDR1 is MGHRA and CDR2 is YSYEKL. V lost 1 base and J 4 bases, leaving 11 bases between the germline ends. CDR3 length equals 15 residues. In nucleotides, the CDR3 is TGCGCCAGCAGCCAAGGGGACACTACATACAATGAGCAGTTCTTC. Its translation is CASSQGDTTYNEQFF.

The chain is built from TRBV7-9 and TRBJ2-6, with D unresolved. CDR3 length equals 16 residues. Trimming removed 3 bases at V and 4 bases at J, with 13 bases between. The germline CDR1 and CDR2 sequences are SEHNR and FQNEAQ (reference sequence). The CDR3 region has the DNA TGTGCCAGCAGCTTCCCTCTAAACCCCGGGGCCAACGTCCTGACTTTC. It codes for CASSFPLNPGANVLTF.

The J gene is TRBJ2-2, the V gene TRBV5-5, with D possibly called TRBD1 or TRBD2 (5 bases each). V was clipped by 1 base and J by 6 bases, with 13 bases between them. This CDR3 region has 15 residues. Germline V gene data show CDR1 as SGHKS and CDR2 as YYEKEE (reference sequence). For the CDR3, the DNA is TGTGCCAGCAGCTTGTATAGGGGACGGGCCGGGGAGCTGTTTTTT. Its protein product is CASSLYRGRAGELFF.

J is TRBJ2-7 and V is TRBV6-1; no definite D call. Germline values: CDR1 MNHNS, CDR2 SASEGT. Between the trimmed V and J ends, which lost 3 bases and 4 bases, there was a span of 7 bases. This CDR3 has 12 amino acids. The CDR3 sequence: CASSEAWYEQYF. CDR3 in DNA: TGTGCCAGCAGTGAGGCCTGGTACGAGCAGTACTTC.

The CDR3 DNA follows: TGTGCAAGTCGTCCCGACCGGTCCCCCCTCTATGGCTACACCTTC. It encodes CASRPDRSPLYGYTF. This chain links TRBV12-2 with TRBJ1-2. TRBV12-2 is classified as a pseudogene. This CDR3 has 15 amino acids.

This sequence joins TRBV6-6 and TRBJ2-5; D unclear. This CDR3 contains 12 residues. In germline, CDR1 is MNHNY, CDR2 SVGAGI (reference sequence). V shed 6 bases and J shed 4 bases, with 9 bases lying between them. The CDR3 reads CASRAVRETQYF. The CDR3 DNA sequence: TGTGCCAGCAGGGCCGTAAGAGAGACCCAGTACTTC.

This sequence joins TRBV27 and TRBJ2-1; no clear D. The CDR3 extends over 11 amino acids. V was shortened by 6 bases and J by 2 bases, with 2 bases between the two germline ends. CDR1 and CDR2 (germline): MNHEY, SMNVEV (reference sequence). The CDR3 coding sequence is TGTGCCAGCAGCACCTACAATGAGCAGTTCTTC. Protein: CASSTYNEQFF.

The chain joins TRBV9 to TRBJ2-2, with D perhaps matching TRBD2 (5 bases). Deletions cut 1 base from V and 7 bases from J, with 8 bases between. This CDR3 is built from 13 residues. Looked up from germline, CDR1 is SGDLS and CDR2 is YYNGEE. The CDR3 region has the DNA TGTGCCAGCAGCGTACCCCGGGGCGGGGAGCTGTTTTTT. It codes for CASSVPRGGELFF.